This paragraph reports one T cell receptor (beta chain). This clonotype was picked up a small number of times. What antigen it recognizes has not been identified. Base qualities are not provided; no much larger clone lies one nucleotide away. Reading the label with the study, this specimen's time point is: patch test 1, 2 weeks after DPC sensitization. The sample's treatment or condition label, in plain terms: therapeutic diphenylcyclopropenone sensitization with weekly scalp DPC. Blood at each patch-test visit was drawn before the patch test was applied. Eligible patients were aged 18 to 70, diagnosed with alopecia, deemed suitable for DPC therapy, and excluded if pregnant. Total RNA was extracted from unfractionated whole blood that had been collected in Tempus Blood RNA tubes. The data stem from a study of human T cells and chemical hapten exposure (dated by TCRdb to the early 2020s). Context from the whole study: For sensitization, 2% DPC in acetone was applied to a roughly 2 cm by roughly 2 cm area of upper inner arm skin. Most of the patients in the cohort were female, and the cohort covered alopecia areata with under or over 50% scalp involvement, alopecia totalis and alopecia universalis. Peripheral blood TCR repertoire changes were tracked in vivo in alopecia patients during primary and secondary sensitization to the hapten diphenylcyclopropenone (DPC). Patient blood was sampled pre-sensitization (week 0) and at 2, 6 and about 24 weeks after DPC sensitization. For TCR sequencing, blood came from 25 to 35 alopecia patients at anywhere from one to four time points (pre-sensitization, 2, 6 and 24 weeks). Throughout the study period of roughly 24 weeks, patients also received therapeutic DPC doses to the scalp every week. Patch testing on the upper back used Finn chambers containing 0.01% DPC, with scoring done after 6 days according to International Contact Dermatitis Research Group standards. The libraries were sequenced as a pool, and the TCR yield per sample differed mostly because of small variations in library volumes within the pool. General conclusions and limits of the study: Alopecia, a presumed autoimmune disease, was present in all patients, so the immune response of the patients might differ from that of healthy individuals. The number of TCRs above 1 in 1000 frequency did not change with DPC sensitization; there was no evidence of global repertoire structure alterations. Compared with pre-sensitization or healthy control sets, expanded TCRs formed significantly more large CDR3 similarity clusters, which is consistent with antigen-driven responses. A positive correlation was found between the number of PT1 expanded TCRs and patch test score, with significance reached at thresholds 8, 16 and 32 but not 4. Repeated subsampling changed both the strength of the expansion versus patch-test correlation and the threshold at which that correlation became significant.

Library preparation employed RACE. The data were produced on a NextSeq 500. Library preparation attached unique molecular identifiers to individual cDNA molecules for quantitative, reproducible TCR counting. Both TCR alpha and TCR beta chains were sequenced from each blood RNA sample. For the original study's pipeline: The median number of TCRs per sample was some 100,000, ranging from roughly 20,000 to 700,000. V, J and CDR3 annotation of the TCR reads was carried out using the Decombinator software suite. Every sample was subsampled to the same number of TCRs (28,000) for the PS versus PT1 abundance plots. Expanded TCRs were defined as absent before sensitization and observed at least eight times at the 2-week time point. TCRdb's own reprocessing of the public reads used fastp at Q25 and MiXCR and kept productive beta chains. One record per CDR3 amino acid sequence lists the most common genes and DNA. The V and J calls and clone size are TCRdb's, not the authors'. Here the sample has about 13,000 distinct CDR3 sequences; over 15% occur a single time. Jointly, the top ten make up 7.2% of the sample.

V loses 0 bases at its end and J loses 0 bases; junction bases beyond the gene matches: 8. CDR1 SGHRS and CDR2 YFSETQ are derived from the germline V gene. The CDR3, from cysteine to phenylalanine, totals 18 residues. Kept here is only the CDR3 DNA, which spans 54 bases and is read in frame from base 1. The material was whole blood, obtained in connection with sensitization to the hapten diphenylcyclopropenone (DPC). The TCR comes from a woman in her 30s with alopecia areata. Some clones in this sample may be carry-over from other donors' samples. The chain couples TRBV5-1 to TRBJ2-1; 8 bases in between match TRBD1. The DNA sequence follows: TGCGCCAGCAGCTTGGCAAATCCTGGGACAGGCTCCTACAATGAGCAGTTCTTC. Its protein is CASSLANPGTGSYNEQFF.